This T cell receptor beta chain appears in the sequencing data of a study of blood T cell repertoires in COVID-19. V lost 5 bases to trimming and J lost 1 base; unmatched junction nucleotides: 11. Germline CDR1 reads LNHDA; CDR2 reads SQIVND (reference sequence). The CDR3 loop spans 19 amino acids. Sequenced by immunoSEQ multiplex PCR; TCRdb stores in-frame clones only, minus some. Among 50,000 to 65,000 clones listed, 89% were seen once. The sequence was obtained from a man aged 60 to 75 with active COVID-19. The chain has TRBV19 and TRBJ2-7; 16 bases are shared with TRBD2. Sequencing input: peripheral blood. This CDR3 is CASSPFPGLAGGPSYEQYF. The CDR3 DNA is TGTGCCAGTAGTCCCTTCCCGGGACTAGCGGGAGGGCCATCCTACGAGCAGTACTTC.